Following are 26 T cell receptor beta chains from one sample sequenced in a study of T cell changes during pregnancy in multiple sclerosis. TCRdb's copy holds only in-frame clones and misses some; the assay was immunoSEQ multiplex PCR. The table lists about 92,000 clones, around 92% of them singletons. The sample was peripheral blood, taken in the first trimester of pregnancy. All receptors come from a female donor with multiple sclerosis, enrolled in a pregnancy study.

V gene TRBV5-4 combines with J gene TRBJ1-2, with D unclear. The CDR3 extends over 13 amino acids. Germline loops: CDR1 SGHNT, CDR2 YYREEE (reference sequence). Trimming shortened V by 4 bases and J by 0 bases, and 7 bases separated the two germline ends. CDR3 in DNA: TGTGCCAGCAGCGGAGGGTCTAACTATGGCTACACCTTC. Translating gives CASSGGSNYGYTF.

V gene TRBV27 combines with J gene TRBJ2-7, with 7 bases that match TRBD2. The CDR3 runs 16 residues. Germline V gene lookup returns CDR1 MNHEY and CDR2 SMNVEV (reference sequence). The ends lost 5 bases at V and 0 bases at J; junction bases unmatched: 10. CDR3 DNA: TGTGCCAGCAGTGGCCTCAGGGAGGGAAGCTCCTACGAGCAGTACTTC. Its protein product is CASSGLREGSSYEQYF.

The V call is TRBV6-1, the J call TRBJ2-1; 7 bases agree with TRBD1. The CDR3 runs 14 residues. V was pared by 4 bases and J by 2 bases, with 2 bases of the junction left unmatched. Germline CDR1 MNHNS, CDR2 SASEGT. The CDR3 here is CASSVGGAYNEQFF. CDR3 DNA: TGTGCCAGCAGTGTAGGGGGCGCCTACAATGAGCAGTTCTTC.

The chain uses TRBV6-5 and TRBJ2-7; 8 bases are shared with TRBD2. Unmatched junction bases numbered 2, after V lost 0 bases and J lost 1 base. This CDR3 is built from 15 residues. Germline V lookup: CDR1 MNHEY, CDR2 SVGAGI. CDR3 sequence reads: CASSYSSGGSYEQYF. The CDR3 DNA is TGTGCCAGCAGTTACTCGAGCGGGGGATCCTACGAGCAGTACTTC.

The chain uses TRBV2 and TRBJ2-7, with 10 bases matching TRBD1. Germline V lookup: CDR1 SNHLY, CDR2 FYNNEI. After removal of 10 bases from V and 4 bases from J, the junction contained 4 bases not matched to a gene. The length of the CDR3 is 12 residues. CDR3 region: CATDRGQYEQYF. The CDR3 DNA follows: TGTGCCACTGACAGGGGGCAATACGAGCAGTACTTC.

In its sample, this clone was seen once. This sequence joins TRBV2 and TRBJ2-2; TRBD2 might be the D (5 bases). The CDR3 length is 15 residues. Germline V lookup: CDR1 SNHLY, CDR2 FYNNEI. Deletions cut 0 bases from V and 4 bases from J, with 9 bases between. Here the CDR3 DNA reads TGTGCCAGCAGTGAAGCAGACTACTTCACCGGGGAGCTGTTTTTT. It yields the protein CASSEADYFTGELFF.

The V call is TRBV2, the J call TRBJ1-3, with D perhaps matching TRBD1 (6 bases). CDR1 SNHLY and CDR2 FYNNEI come from the germline V gene. V lost 3 bases, J lost 0 bases, and 9 bases lay in between. CDR3 length equals 15 residues. DNA for the CDR3: TGTGCCAGCAGTGATACAGGGTTCTCTGGAAACACCATATATTTT. Translation gives CASSDTGFSGNTIYF.

The CDR3 DNA reads as TGCGCCAGCAGCCAAGATCGCAGGGGGAACACTGAAGCTTTCTTT. Protein product: CASSQDRRGNTEAFF. The chain employs TRBV4-1 and TRBJ1-1; perhaps TRBD1 as D (6 bases). This CDR3 is 15 amino acids long. The V gene lost 0 bases and the J gene lost 1 base, with 9 bases spanning the gap. Germline CDR1 and CDR2: MGHRA and YSYEKL.

The chain couples TRBV19 to TRBJ2-1, with 12 bases matching TRBD2. In germline, CDR1 is LNHDA, CDR2 SQIVND (reference sequence). Trimming at V came to 8 bases and at J to 4 bases, leaving 18 bases not matched to a gene. The CDR3 has 19 residues. In DNA, the CDR3 is TGTGCCAGTGCGTCAACCGAGACTAGCGGGAGATTATGGTACAATGAGCAGTTCTTC. It translates to CASASTETSGRLWYNEQFF.

This clone came up once. The chain joins TRBV6-4 to TRBJ2-1, with TRBD2 matching over 7 bases. The CDR3 consists of 15 residues. CDR1 and CDR2 (germline): MRHNA, SNTAGT. The trim removed 0 bases at V and 7 bases at J, leaving 6 bases unmatched. This CDR3 is CASSDSRGGPNEQFF. The CDR3 region has the DNA TGTGCCAGCAGTGACTCGAGGGGAGGGCCAAATGAGCAGTTCTTC.

The chain links TRBV2 to TRBJ2-6; unclear D gene. The V gene lost 8 bases and the J gene lost 2 bases, with 7 bases spanning the gap. The germline CDR1 and CDR2 sequences are SNHLY and FYNNEI. This CDR3 has 13 residues. CDR3 sequence: CASERAGANVLTF. The DNA of the CDR3 is TGTGCCAGCGAGCGTGCTGGGGCCAACGTCCTGACTTTC.

V is TRBV27 and J is TRBJ2-1, with D unclear. The CDR3 is 11 amino acids. V lost 3 bases to trimming and J lost 6 bases, with 3 bases between them. The germline gives CDR1 MNHEY, CDR2 SMNVEV (reference sequence). The CDR3 DNA sequence: TGTGCCAGCAGTTTTAGCAATGAGCAGTTCTTC. It codes for CASSFSNEQFF.

This clone was picked up a small number of times. The CDR3 region has the DNA TGTGCCAGCAGCTTGGCCGGTACTTATACGCAGTATTTT. Translated: CASSLAGTYTQYF. The chain carries TRBV5-4 and TRBJ2-3; D is unclear. Germline CDR1 SGHNT, CDR2 YYREEE (reference sequence). Trimming took off 0 bases at V and 7 bases at J, with 9 bases between the two ends. The CDR3 is made up of 13 amino acids.

This clone was detected only once. As DNA, the CDR3 is TGTGCCAGCTCACCACCGAAGGGGACTACCTTCTTCTACAATGAGCAGTTCTTC. Amino acid sequence: CASSPPKGTTFFYNEQFF. The V gene is TRBV18, the J gene TRBJ2-1, with 7 bases lining up with TRBD2. J gave up 3 bases and V 0 bases, and 11 bases lay outside the gene matches. Germline V gene lookup returns CDR1 KGHSH and CDR2 LQKENI. The CDR3 runs to 18 residues.

The chain couples TRBV6-5 to TRBJ2-1; 9 bases line up with TRBD2. V was clipped by 4 bases and J by 7 bases; unmatched bases: 8. The CDR3 has 15 amino acids. The germline gives CDR1 MNHEY, CDR2 SVGAGI. CDR3 sequence reads: CASSWAGGPDNEQFF. The CDR3 coding sequence is TGTGCCAGCAGTTGGGCGGGAGGGCCGGATAATGAGCAGTTCTTC.

The chain employs TRBV7-8 and TRBJ1-1; no reliable D call. The CDR3 is made up of 16 amino acids. Trimming shortened V by 5 bases and J by 0 bases, and 16 bases separated the two germline ends. Germline CDR1 and CDR2: SGHVS and FQNEAQ. As DNA, the CDR3 is TGTGCCAGCAGCCAAGACAACCCTATTATGAACACTGAAGCTTTCTTT. This encodes CASSQDNPIMNTEAFF.

A single count supports this clone. The chain recombines TRBV7-2 with TRBJ2-3; possible D gene TRBD1, 5 bases. The CDR3 covers 16 residues. V was shortened by 1 base and J by 5 bases, with 16 bases between the two germline ends. CDR1 and CDR2 from the germline V gene are SGHTA and FQGNSA. CDR3 nucleotides: TGTGCCAGCAGCTTAGGCCTTTTTGGGGCAGAAGATACGCAGTATTTT. It specifies CASSLGLFGAEDTQYF.

This clone is a singleton in its sample. CDR3 DNA: TGTGCCAGCTCACCCAGGGGACTAGCGGGAGGCTCCAAGAAGGGTGAGCAGTTCTTC. Its translation is CASSPRGLAGGSKKGEQFF. The chain combines TRBV18 with TRBJ2-1; 15 nucleotides agree with TRBD2. The germline V gene encodes CDR1 KGHSH and CDR2 LQKENI. V was pared by 3 bases and J by 9 bases, with 15 bases of the junction left unmatched. This CDR3 contains 19 residues.

The chain links TRBV29-1 to TRBJ1-1, with 8 bases identical to TRBD1. CDR1 is SQVTM, CDR2 ANQGSEA, per germline. This CDR3 has 13 amino acids. V lost 4 bases, J lost 5 bases, and 6 bases stayed unmatched. CDR3: CSVAPGGKTEAFF. The DNA for the CDR3 is TGCAGCGTTGCGCCAGGGGGCAAAACTGAAGCTTTCTTT.

This chain links TRBV11-2 with TRBJ2-7, with D perhaps TRBD2 (6 bases). The CDR3 is made up of 16 amino acids. Trimming left V 0 bases short and J 2 bases short, with 14 bases between. Germline loops: CDR1 SGHAT, CDR2 FQNNGV. In DNA form, the CDR3 reads TGTGCCAGCAGCTTAGAGGCCGGGACTCGCACCTACGAGCAGTACTTC. Translation gives CASSLEAGTRTYEQYF.

V gene TRBV6-1 combines with J gene TRBJ1-1, with 12 bases identical to TRBD1. Germline CDR1 and CDR2: MNHNS and SASEGT. The CDR3 has 19 amino acids. The trim removed 4 bases at V and 0 bases at J, leaving 12 bases unmatched. DNA of the CDR3: TGTGCCAGCAGTGCACCGGGACAGGGGGCGCCTGGGGTGAACACTGAAGCTTTCTTT. Protein product: CASSAPGQGAPGVNTEAFF.

Here the CDR3 reads CASSQETSGRLADTQYF. CDR3 sequence (DNA): TGCGCCAGCAGCCAAGAGACCAGCGGGAGATTAGCAGATACGCAGTATTTT. The rearrangement links TRBV4-1 to TRBJ2-3, with 8 bases that match TRBD2. The CDR3 length is 17 residues. Germline lookup yields CDR1 MGHRA and CDR2 YSYEKL. The V segment lost 0 bases and the J segment 4 bases; nucleotides outside the gene matches: 9.

The chain employs TRBV6-5 and TRBJ2-7, with TRBD1 matching over 8 bases. Germline values: CDR1 MNHEY, CDR2 SVGAGI. The junction had 7 bases not matched to a gene; V was cut back by 0 bases and J by 6 bases. The CDR3 is 15 residues long. The CDR3 DNA reads TGTGCCAGCAGTTACTCGAAGGCAGGGGGCGTCGAGCAGTACTTC. This codes for CASSYSKAGGVEQYF.

J is TRBJ2-3 and V is TRBV15; 11 bases line up with TRBD1. The germline CDR1 and CDR2 sequences are LNHNV and YYDKDF (reference sequence). J gave up 2 bases and V 1 base, and 2 bases lay outside the gene matches. The CDR3 totals 16 residues. CDR3 region: CATSRGGQGDTDTQYF. The CDR3 region has the DNA TGTGCCACCAGCAGAGGGGGACAGGGGGACACAGATACGCAGTATTTT.

The rearrangement joins TRBV14 to TRBJ1-4; D remains unclear. V was cut by 0 bases and J by 8 bases, with 10 bases left in between. CDR3 length: 14 residues. Germline V gene data show CDR1 as SGHDN and CDR2 as FVKESK. The CDR3 nucleotides read TGTGCCAGCAGCCAAGATCGAAACCGGGAAAAACTGTTTTTT. Protein sequence: CASSQDRNREKLFF.

This sequence joins TRBV5-5 and TRBJ1-4, with D tentatively TRBD1 (5 bases). Germline CDR1 reads SGHKS; CDR2 reads YYEKEE (reference sequence). The V end was cut by 2 bases, the J end by 7 bases, with 18 bases between. CDR3 length: 16 amino acids. In DNA form, the CDR3 reads TGTGCCAGCAGCTTTGGCGGGGCCGGTAGGAGTGAAAAACTGTTTTTT. The encoded protein is CASSFGGAGRSEKLFF.